A selection of T cell receptor beta chains follows, all from one sample in a study of blood T cell repertoires in COVID-19. Profiling relied on immunoSEQ multiplex PCR, and the TCRdb table lists in-frame clones only, not all of them. The data hold more than 95,000 clones, with approximately 80% observed a single time. The sequencing input was peripheral blood. These receptors originate from a man in his 70s with acute or convalescent COVID-19. The CDR3 runs from the conserved cysteine through the conserved F or W. The order of the fields is clone size, V gene, J gene, D gene, CDR3 DNA, CDR3 protein. D genes are given only for firm matches. Part of the rows lack a size; the others show once, few, many or a class for expanded clones.

abundance: few
v_gene: TRBV29-1
j_gene: TRBJ2-3
d_gene: TRBD2
CDR3nt: TGCAGCGTTGCCCCCACTAGCGCAGATACGCAGTATTTT
CDR3aa: CSVAPTSADTQYF

abundance: .
v_gene: TRBV5-1
j_gene: TRBJ2-5
d_gene: .
CDR3nt: TGCGCCAGCAGCTTGCAGGGAACTGGGGAGACCCAGTACTTC
CDR3aa: CASSLQGTGETQYF

abundance: .
v_gene: TRBV5-1
j_gene: TRBJ1-4
d_gene: .
CDR3nt: TGCGCCAGCAGCTTGGGCGGCAGAGCTAATGAAAAACTGTTTTTT
CDR3aa: CASSLGGRANEKLFF

abundance: once
v_gene: TRBV7-8
j_gene: TRBJ2-1
d_gene: .
CDR3nt: TGTGCCAGCAGCCTAGCCCCCCCCCGCAGCAATGAGCAGTTCTTC
CDR3aa: CASSLAPPRSNEQFF

abundance: .
v_gene: TRBV7-3
j_gene: TRBJ2-3
d_gene: TRBD2
CDR3nt: TGTGCCAGCAGCCCCGGGGGGTTTGCTAGCACAGATACGCAGTATTTT
CDR3aa: CASSPGGFASTDTQYF

abundance: .
v_gene: TRBV5-6
j_gene: TRBJ2-1
d_gene: .
CDR3nt: TGTGCCAGCAGCTTGGCAGGGCAGTCCTACAACAATGAGCAGTTCTTC
CDR3aa: CASSLAGQSYNNEQFF

abundance: .
v_gene: TRBV27
j_gene: TRBJ2-1
d_gene: .
CDR3nt: TGTGCCAGCAGTCTCCGGGGTAGGAATGAGCAGTTCTTC
CDR3aa: CASSLRGRNEQFF

abundance: .
v_gene: TRBV28
j_gene: TRBJ1-6
d_gene: TRBD1
CDR3nt: TGTGCCAGCACCCCGGGGACAGGGTGGTCACCCCTCCACTTT
CDR3aa: CASTPGTGWSPLHF

abundance: .
v_gene: TRBV3-1/TRBV3-2
j_gene: TRBJ2-1
d_gene: .
CDR3nt: TGTGCCAGCAGCCCCTCCCGGGGGGCGTATGAGCAGTTCTTC
CDR3aa: CASSPSRGAYEQFF

abundance: once
v_gene: TRBV30
j_gene: TRBJ1-5
d_gene: TRBD1
CDR3nt: TGTGCCTGGAGTGGGAAGCAGGGGGCCATGTATCAGCCCCAGCATTTT
CDR3aa: CAWSGKQGAMYQPQHF

abundance: once
v_gene: TRBV7-9
j_gene: TRBJ2-7
d_gene: TRBD2
CDR3nt: TGTGCCAGCAGCCCAGGGACTAGCGGGAGGGGCTCCTACGAGCAGTACTTC
CDR3aa: CASSPGTSGRGSYEQYF

abundance: .
v_gene: TRBV10-3
j_gene: TRBJ2-1
d_gene: .
CDR3nt: TGTGCCATCAGCCTTTTTTCGGAGGACAATGAGCAGTTCTTC
CDR3aa: CAISLFSEDNEQFF

abundance: .
v_gene: TRBV10-3
j_gene: TRBJ2-7
d_gene: .
CDR3nt: TGTGCCATCATTTCCAGGACTTTCAGCTCCTACGAGCAGTACTTC
CDR3aa: CAIISRTFSSYEQYF

abundance: .
v_gene: TRBV18
j_gene: TRBJ1-1
d_gene: .
CDR3nt: TGTGCCAGCTCACCCAGCAGGGACACTGAAGCTTTCTTT
CDR3aa: CASSPSRDTEAFF

abundance: .
v_gene: TRBV27
j_gene: TRBJ2-3
d_gene: TRBD2
CDR3nt: TGTGCCAGCACTCCCACTATGGGCCTAGCGGGAGCTTTGGATACGCAGTATTTT
CDR3aa: CASTPTMGLAGALDTQYF

abundance: .
v_gene: TRBV3-1/TRBV3-2
j_gene: TRBJ1-1
d_gene: .
CDR3nt: TGTGCCAGCAGCCAAAGACCCACGGGACGGGGGGGCACTGAAGCTTTCTTT
CDR3aa: CASSQRPTGRGGTEAFF

abundance: .
v_gene: TRBV7-2
j_gene: TRBJ2-5
d_gene: TRBD1
CDR3nt: TGTGCCAGCACTCCCCGGACAGGAGCTAGAGAGACCCAGTACTTC
CDR3aa: CASTPRTGARETQYF

abundance: few
v_gene: TRBV15
j_gene: TRBJ2-7
d_gene: .
CDR3nt: TGTGCCACCAGCAGAGATGAGGGCCCCCCTATCTACGAGCAGTACTTC
CDR3aa: CATSRDEGPPIYEQYF

abundance: .
v_gene: TRBV4-2
j_gene: TRBJ1-3
d_gene: .
CDR3nt: TGTGCCAGCAGCCAAGAATGGCAGGGTGGAAACACCATATATTTT
CDR3aa: CASSQEWQGGNTIYF

abundance: .
v_gene: TRBV7-2
j_gene: TRBJ1-4
d_gene: .
CDR3nt: TGTGCCAGCAGCAAGGGACATGTGGCTAATGAAAAACTGTTTTTT
CDR3aa: CASSKGHVANEKLFF

abundance: .
v_gene: TRBV9
j_gene: TRBJ2-3
d_gene: TRBD2
CDR3nt: TGTGCCAGCAGCGCTAGCGGGAGGGCCTGGTCAGATACGCAGTATTTT
CDR3aa: CASSASGRAWSDTQYF

abundance: few
v_gene: TRBV5-8
j_gene: TRBJ2-2
d_gene: .
CDR3nt: TGTGCCTCCTCCCACCGTGGAGGGTGGGCCGGGGAGCTGTTTTTT
CDR3aa: CASSHRGGWAGELFF